This T cell receptor (beta chain) originates from a study of regulatory T cells in long-lasting Graves disease. The time point denotes: newly diagnosed GD, antithyroid drugs for less than 3 months. Researchers made the TCR library from RNA that was extracted from PBMCs. Arm-PCR of CDR3 regions and iRepertoire HTBI primers were used to build TCR beta libraries. MiXCR was run by TCRdb on the multiplex PCR reads, yielding one entry per CDR3 protein. Among a few hundred thousand distinct CDR3 sequences listed, around 13% were seen once. This clonotype has a handful of counts. The germline CDR1 and CDR2 sequences are SGHDT and YYEEEE. V lost 3 bases, J lost 2 bases, and 8 bases stayed unmatched. This CDR3 has 16 residues. These data also featured in a second study, about T cells in Graves' hyperthyroidism and ophthalmopathy.

V gene TRBV5-6 combines with J gene TRBJ2-1; 7 bases agree with TRBD2. The input for sequencing was peripheral blood mononuclear cells (PBMCs), taken at new diagnosis, from a patient treated with antithyroid drugs. The source is a woman between 45 and 60 years old with Graves disease. The CDR3 DNA follows: TGTGCCAGCAGCTCCTACCTAGCGGATACCTACAATGAGCAGTTCTTC. Encoded protein: CASSSYLADTYNEQFF. Filled out from reference TRBV5-6 and TRBJ2-1, the complete variable domain reads DAGVTQSPTHLIKTRGQQVTLRCSPKSGHDTVSWYQQALGQGPQFIFQYYEEEERQRGNFPDRFSGHQFPNYSSELNVNALLLGDSALYLCASSSYLADTYNEQFFGPGTRLTVL.